The 17 T cell receptor beta chains below were found in one sample sequenced in a study of CD8 T cells in ankylosing spondylitis (dated by TCRdb to about 2017). These receptors' targets are unknown. Overall study outcomes, separate from this receptor: Blood from ankylosing spondylitis patients appeared to be characterized by a TCR beta motif composed of about eight highly homologous amino acid variants.

Libraries came from 5' RACE. TCRdb lists the instrument as Illumina HiSeq 2500. The raw public reads went through TCRdb reprocessing: fastp at Q25, MiXCR clone calling, in-frame beta chains kept. Each entry is one CDR3 protein sequence, shown with its most common DNA and genes. The sample table records more than 650,000 distinct CDR3 sequences; around 11% of these occur just once. The top ten clones comprise about 0.5% of the sample. What was sequenced was blood, either unsorted or a sorted T cell fraction (not recorded which). These receptors were taken from a male donor with ankylosing spondylitis.

With regard to this clonotype: At one end the junction does not follow the germline gene, possibly because of a read error. V is TRBV7-7 and J is TRBJ2-5; weak D call: TRBD2 (6 bases). CDR1 is SSHAT and CDR2 is FNYEAQ in the germline V gene (reference sequence). CDR3 length equals 16 residues. The CDR3 sequence is CASSPGGTLMQETQYF. DNA for the CDR3: TGTGCTAGCAGCCCAGGCGGGACGCTAATGCAAGAGACCCAGTACTTC.

Ten or more counts support this clonotype. This chain joins TRBV7-2 and TRBJ2-1, with 8 bases that match TRBD2. The CDR3 consists of 14 residues. V lost 1 base to trimming and J lost 5 bases; unmatched junction nucleotides: 1. The germline V gene has CDR1 SGHTA and CDR2 FQGNSA. CDR3 amino acids: CASSLGRGDNEQFF. The DNA for the CDR3 is TGTGCCAGCAGCTTAGGGCGGGGGGACAATGAGCAGTTCTTC.

This rearrangement joins TRBV7-2 to TRBJ2-2; tentatively, D is TRBD1 or TRBD2 (5 bases each). V shed 6 bases and J shed 0 bases, with 17 bases lying between them. CDR1 and CDR2 from the germline V gene are SGHTA and FQGNSA. This CDR3 has 17 amino acids. CDR3 in DNA: TGTGCCAGCAGACGTTCAACCGGGACCACGAACACCGGGGAGCTGTTTTTT. Its protein is CASRRSTGTTNTGELFF. The full variable domain, completed using reference TRBV7-2 and TRBJ2-2, is GAGVSQSPSNKVTEKGKDVELRCDPISGHTALYWYRQSLGQGLEFLIYFQGNSAPDKSGLPSDRFSAERTGGSVSTLTIQRTQQEDSAVYLCASRRSTGTTNTGELFFGEGSRLTVL.

The rearrangement joins TRBV6-1 to TRBJ2-7; D remains ambiguous. This CDR3 is built from 14 residues. V lost 5 bases and J lost 3, with 14 bases in between. Per germline, CDR1 MNHNS and CDR2 SASEGT. CDR3 in amino acids: CASSRGPLNYEQYF. The CDR3 DNA is TGTGCCAGCAGTCGTGGCCCCTTAAACTACGAGCAGTACTTC.

Of note for this clonotype: A read error may produce the germline difference seen at one junction end. This chain connects TRBV10-3 to TRBJ1-2; D unresolved. CDR1 and CDR2 (germline): ENHRY, SYGVKD. The CDR3 consists of 11 residues. CDR3 coding DNA: TGTGTCATCAGTGAGCTCTATGGCTACACCTTC. Translating gives CVISELYGYTF.

This clonotype showed up many times. This chain joins TRBV7-2 and TRBJ1-1, with a weak D call TRBD1 (6 bases). Between the trimmed V and J ends, which lost 5 bases and 4 bases, there was a span of 14 bases. Germline V gene sequence: CDR1 SGHTA, CDR2 FQGNSA. The CDR3 spans 14 residues. The CDR3 DNA follows: TGTGCCAGCAGCCCCCAGGGGCTGGGCACTGAAGCTTTCTTT. Translating gives CASSPQGLGTEAFF.

This clonotype has just a few counts. Written as DNA, the CDR3 is TGCAGTGCTGAGACAGGCCGAAAGCTCTACGAGCAGTACTTC. As protein: CSAETGRKLYEQYF. This rearrangement joins TRBV20-1 to TRBJ2-7, with a possible D match to TRBD1 (6 bases). The V end lost 5 bases, the J end lost 3 bases, and 17 bases lay between the germline ends. CDR3 length: 14 residues. Germline CDR1 reads DFQATT; CDR2 reads SNEGSKA (reference sequence).

This clonotype occurred many times. The chain uses TRBV12-3 or TRBV12-4 and TRBJ2-3; D might be TRBD2 (5 bases). Trimming left V 6 bases short and J 2 bases short, with 18 bases between. The CDR3 is 16 amino acids. The CDR3 sequence: CASSLGSGILTDTQYF. The CDR3 region has the DNA TGTGCCAGCAGCCTCGGGTCCGGGATCCTCACAGATACGCAGTATTTT.

At least ten counts were recorded for this clonotype. V gene TRBV20-1 combines with J gene TRBJ1-2; D is uncertain. CDR1 is DFQATT, CDR2 SNEGSKA, per germline (reference sequence). This CDR3 has 15 residues. V lost 6 bases, J lost 1 base, and 18 bases lay in between. The CDR3 loop is CSAFKGSDFNYGYTF. The DNA for the CDR3 is TGCAGTGCGTTTAAGGGCAGCGATTTTAACTATGGCTACACCTTC.

This clonotype turned up a few times. This sequence joins TRBV28 and TRBJ2-1; 11 bases align to TRBD2. The V gene's germline CDR1 is MDHEN and CDR2 SYDVKM. V lost 4 bases, J lost 7 bases, and 0 bases stayed unmatched. The CDR3 runs 13 residues. The CDR3 sequence is CASSWTSGNEQFF. The DNA for the CDR3 is TGTGCCAGCAGTTGGACTAGCGGGAATGAGCAGTTCTTC. Supplemented by reference TRBV28 and TRBJ2-1, the full variable domain reads DVKVTQSSRYLVKRTGEKVFLECVQDMDHENMFWYRQDPGLGLRLIYFSYDVKMKEKGDIPEGYSVSREKKERFSLILESASTNQTSMYLCASSWTSGNEQFFGPGTRLTVL.

This clonotype was seen many times. V usage is TRBV6-2 or TRBV6-3 and J usage is TRBJ2-1; 12 positions agree with TRBD2. With V trimmed by 6 bases and J by 2 bases, 5 bases remained unmatched. This CDR3 has 16 residues. The germline V gene encodes CDR1 MNHEY and CDR2 SVGEGT. The CDR3 DNA sequence: TGTGCCAGCAGAGAACTAGCGGGGGGACCCTACAATGAGCAGTTCTTC. This translates into CASRELAGGPYNEQFF.

The gene calls are TRBV11-3 and TRBJ2-1; TRBD2 agrees at 10 bases. Germline values: CDR1 SGHNT, CDR2 YENEEA. The length of the CDR3 is 16 residues. The V and J ends lost 5 bases and 6 bases, in that order; junction bases with no gene match: 10. The CDR3 region is CASSPLAGAPGNEQFF. CDR3 nucleotide sequence: TGTGCCAGCAGCCCGCTAGCGGGAGCACCGGGCAATGAGCAGTTCTTC. Supplemented by reference TRBV11-3 and TRBJ2-1, the full variable domain reads EAGVVQSPRYKIIEKKQPVAFWCNPISGHNTLYWYLQNLGQGPELLIRYENEEAVDDSQLPKDRFSAERLKGVDSTLKIQPAELGDSAVYLCASSPLAGAPGNEQFFGPGTRLTVL.

The rearrangement links TRBV12-3 or TRBV12-4 to TRBJ2-2; 7 bases fit TRBD1. The trim removed 2 bases at V and 4 bases at J, leaving 4 bases unmatched. The CDR3 loop spans 15 amino acids. The chain's CDR3 is CASSLRGRATGELFF. The DNA for the CDR3 is TGTGCCAGCAGTTTAAGGGGGCGGGCCACCGGGGAGCTGTTTTTT.

This chain links TRBV5-1 with TRBJ1-1; perhaps TRBD1 as D (5 bases). Looked up from germline, CDR1 is SGHRS and CDR2 is YFSETQ. CDR3 size: 15 residues. With 3 bases removed from V and 3 bases from J, the gap between germline ends came to 15 bases. The CDR3 reads CASSYRGPGDTEAFF. CDR3 DNA: TGCGCCAGCAGCTACCGGGGCCCGGGGGACACTGAAGCTTTCTTT.

V and J are TRBV9 and TRBJ2-1; possible D gene TRBD2, 6 bases. This CDR3 has 15 amino acids. The germline V gene has CDR1 SGDLS and CDR2 YYNGEE. Trimming took off 3 bases at V and 4 bases at J, with 14 bases between the two ends. The CDR3 is CASSAGLPTYNEQFF. The CDR3 DNA is TGTGCCAGCAGCGCAGGACTACCGACTTACAATGAGCAGTTCTTC.

The chain couples TRBV4-2 to TRBJ2-3; 10 nucleotides agree with TRBD2. J was trimmed by 1 base and V by 4 bases; bases with no gene match: 14. Germline V gene data show CDR1 as LGHNA and CDR2 as YNFKEQ. This CDR3 spans 19 amino acids. The CDR3 sequence: CASSPRTSGRAWGTDTQYF. The CDR3, as DNA: TGTGCCAGCAGCCCTCGGACTAGCGGTAGGGCCTGGGGCACAGATACGCAGTATTTT.

The CDR3 protein is CASSQQAREQPQHF. CDR3 DNA sequence: TGTGCCAGCTCCCAACAGGCCCGCGAGCAGCCCCAGCATTTT. This chain connects TRBV18 to TRBJ1-5; D might be TRBD1 (5 bases). Looked up from germline, CDR1 is KGHSH and CDR2 is LQKENI. V was shortened by 6 bases and J by 7 bases, with 16 bases between the two germline ends. CDR3 length equals 14 residues.